This TCR beta chain was recovered during a study of post-analysis software for immune sequencing data. On the study more broadly: In terms of disease course, relapsing-remitting, secondary progressive and progressive-relapsing multiple sclerosis were included. Study-wide points: There were five or six TRBV segments more frequent in patients than controls, and TRBV5-6, TRBV5-1 and TRBV20-1 were among them. Versus controls, multiple sclerosis patients showed significantly lower diversity (normalized Chao1). When the samples were clustered directly with F measure, those that had been prepared in the same batch showed strong co-clustering.

This clonotype came up many times. Its antigen remains unknown. Unique molecular identifiers had been added to the TCR beta cDNA libraries. TCRdb re-derived calls from the PCR reads in MiXCR, one entry per CDR3 protein. Altogether 430,000 or so distinct CDR3 sequences are present, 35% to 45% being singletons, with the ten largest covering 7.6%. From germline, CDR1 is SGHTA and CDR2 FQGTGA. Trimming shortened V by 5 bases and J by 2 bases, and 10 bases separated the two germline ends. This CDR3 comprises 14 residues. J is TRBJ1-3 and V is TRBV7-3; TRBD1 is a possible D gene (5 bases). The TCR comes from a girl under 10 years old with multiple sclerosis. What was sequenced was blood. The CDR3 is CASSPGGAGNTIYF. The CDR3 DNA reads TGTGCCAGCAGCCCGGGAGGGGCTGGAAACACCATATATTTT.